Below are 16 T cell receptor beta chains sequenced from a single sample in a study of shared clonotypes between healthy human individuals. Sequencing was performed with immunoSEQ multiplex PCR; in TCRdb, only in-frame clones are kept and a portion is missing. The sample comprises about 2.2 million clones, roughly 93% of which are singletons, and more than 1.5% rests with the top ten. Positive CCR7 selection of CD45RO-negative cells yielded the naive CD8 cells, and terminally differentiated effector memory CD45RA+ cells were excluded. The sequencing input was naive CD8+ T cells from PBMCs. These receptor sequences come from a man between 18 and 29 years old in good health. Some clones in this sample may be carry-over from other donors' samples.

In regard to this clone: Additional DNA sequences in this sample encode the identical CDR3. V is TRBV4-3 and J is TRBJ2-7; 9 bases are a match to TRBD1. Losses at the gene ends were 0 bases for V and 1 base for J; bases not matched to a gene: 4. CDR3 length: 16 amino acids. Germline V gene sequence: CDR1 LGHNA, CDR2 YSLEER. CDR3 sequence: CASSQEGTGPSYEQYF. In DNA form, the CDR3 reads TGCGCCAGCAGCCAAGAGGGGACAGGGCCGTCCTACGAGCAGTACTTC.

The chain links TRBV11-2 to TRBJ1-5; D is unresolved. Germline CDR1 SGHAT, CDR2 FQNNGV. This CDR3 contains 13 residues. V was shortened by 4 bases and J by 4 bases, with 8 bases between the two germline ends. Here the CDR3 reads CASSSGTNQPQHF. In DNA, the CDR3 is TGTGCCAGCAGCTCGGGCACGAATCAGCCCCAGCATTTT.

The chain couples TRBV10-3 to TRBJ2-7, with a possible D match to TRBD2 (5 bases). The V end was cut by 2 bases, the J end by 2 bases, with 13 bases between. The length of the CDR3 is 15 residues. The germline V gene has CDR1 ENHRY and CDR2 SYGVKD. The CDR3 reads CAISEMAEAPYEQYF. The CDR3 region has the DNA TGTGCCATCAGTGAGATGGCGGAGGCCCCCTACGAGCAGTACTTC.

V gene TRBV9 combines with J gene TRBJ2-1; tentatively, D is TRBD1 (6 bases). The V gene lost 4 bases and the J gene lost 9 bases, with 20 bases spanning the gap. The CDR3 loop spans 15 amino acids. The germline V gene encodes CDR1 SGDLS and CDR2 YYNGEE. CDR3 protein: CASSLYPGHRSEQFF. CDR3 nucleotide sequence: TGTGCCAGCAGCCTATACCCGGGACACCGATCTGAGCAGTTCTTC.

This clone has more than one count but fewer than ten. The J gene is TRBJ1-4, the V gene TRBV28, with D unresolved. V was cut by 3 bases and J by 13 bases, with 15 bases left in between. Germline assignment: CDR1 MDHEN and CDR2 SYDVKM. CDR3 length: 13 residues. CDR3 DNA sequence: TGTGCCAGCAGTTTTGGATTGGAGGGAGGACTGTTTTTT. It codes for CASSFGLEGGLFF.

The chain is built from TRBV10-3 and TRBJ2-1; D call uncertain. Germline assignment: CDR1 ENHRY and CDR2 SYGVKD. This CDR3 has 16 residues. V was shortened by 6 bases and J by 0 bases, with 15 bases between the two germline ends. CDR3 bases: TGTGCCATCAGCGGCTTTGTCGATAGCTCCTACAATGAGCAGTTCTTC. Translating it yields CAISGFVDSSYNEQFF.

This clone was detected once. V usage is TRBV4-1 and J usage is TRBJ1-2; the D gene is possibly TRBD1 (5 bases). This CDR3 region has 17 residues. V shed 3 bases and J shed 7 bases, with 24 bases lying between them. Per germline, CDR1 MGHRA and CDR2 YSYEKL. The CDR3: CASSQGRQGKNTPGYTF. DNA for the CDR3: TGCGCCAGCAGCCAGGGGCGGCAGGGTAAGAATACTCCTGGCTACACCTTC.

With regard to this clone: The identical CDR3 is also encoded by other nucleotide sequences in the sample. The chain is built from TRBV28 and TRBJ2-7, with TRBD2 as a possible D gene (5 bases). Trimming left V 4 bases short and J 3 bases short, with 10 bases between. Germline V gives CDR1 MDHEN, CDR2 SYDVKM. CDR3 length equals 13 residues. Written as DNA, the CDR3 is TGTGCCAGCAGTTCTACGGGAAGCTACGAGCAGTACTTC. This sequence encodes CASSSTGSYEQYF. The full variable domain, its missing parts supplied by reference TRBV28 and TRBJ2-7, is DVKVTQSSRYLVKRTGEKVFLECVQDMDHENMFWYRQDPGLGLRLIYFSYDVKMKEKGDIPEGYSVSREKKERFSLILESASTNQTSMYLCASSSTGSYEQYFGPGTRLTVT.

The V gene is TRBV13, the J gene TRBJ2-7; 9 bases match TRBD2. Trimming at V came to 3 bases and at J to 5 bases, leaving 8 bases not matched to a gene. This CDR3 contains 15 residues. Germline V lookup: CDR1 PRHDT, CDR2 FYEKMQ (reference sequence). DNA for the CDR3: TGTGCCAGCAGCTTCTTGGGACTAGCTGCTCACGAGCAGTACTTC. It codes for CASSFLGLAAHEQYF.

A single count supports this clone. The rearrangement joins TRBV10-3 to TRBJ1-2, with D tentatively TRBD1 (6 bases). Germline lookup yields CDR1 ENHRY and CDR2 SYGVKD. The V end was cut by 0 bases, the J end by 2 bases, with 16 bases between. CDR3 length: 17 amino acids. Here the CDR3 reads CAISESSLQGYNYGYTF. CDR3 DNA sequence: TGTGCCATCAGTGAGTCGTCACTCCAGGGGTACAACTATGGCTACACCTTC.

V gene TRBV27 combines with J gene TRBJ2-7; 7 nucleotides line up with TRBD2. CDR3 length: 14 residues. V was clipped by 2 bases and J by 3 bases; unmatched bases: 4. Germline CDR1 is MNHEY and CDR2 is SMNVEV (reference sequence). The CDR3 here is CASSLSGAYYEQYF. The CDR3 DNA follows: TGTGCCAGCAGTTTAAGCGGGGCCTACTACGAGCAGTACTTC.

This chain joins TRBV6-5 and TRBJ1-2; D is possibly TRBD1 (5 bases). V lost 0 bases to trimming and J lost 5 bases, with 13 bases between them. The length of the CDR3 is 15 residues. Looked up from germline, CDR1 is MNHEY and CDR2 is SVGAGI. This CDR3 is CASSYSRARTYGYTF. CDR3 bases: TGTGCCAGCAGTTACTCTCGCGCACGGACATATGGCTACACCTTC.

The rearrangement links TRBV5-4 to TRBJ1-1; the D is unclear. The V and J ends lost 0 bases and 8 bases respectively, with 8 bases between them. CDR1 SGHNT and CDR2 YYREEE come from the germline V gene (reference sequence). This CDR3 is 12 amino acids long. The chain's CDR3 is CASSLGGWEAFF. CDR3 nucleotide sequence: TGTGCCAGCAGCTTGGGTGGCTGGGAAGCTTTCTTT.

This clone was detected once. The chain is built from TRBV27 and TRBJ2-7; 10 bases agree with TRBD2. Germline V gene sequence: CDR1 MNHEY, CDR2 SMNVEV (reference sequence). This CDR3 spans 13 amino acids. The V gene end was trimmed by 6 bases and the J gene end by 3 bases; junction bases not matched to a gene: 2. CDR3 coding DNA: TGTGCCAGCAGGGGGACTAGCGTCTACGAGCAGTACTTC. Translated, it gives CASRGTSVYEQYF.

The chain recombines TRBV27 with TRBJ2-2; possibly TRBD2 for D (6 bases). The CDR3 runs to 16 residues. Germline assignment: CDR1 MNHEY and CDR2 SMNVEV (reference sequence). V lost 5 bases, J lost 8 bases, and 21 bases lay in between. For the CDR3, the DNA is TGTGCCAGCAGTCCCTTGGAGGACTACCTAAAAGGGGAGCTGTTTTTT. It translates to CASSPLEDYLKGELFF.

The rearrangement links TRBV2 to TRBJ1-4; TRBD1 aligns across 11 bases. J was trimmed by 7 bases and V by 6 bases; bases with no gene match: 13. From germline, CDR1 is SNHLY and CDR2 FYNNEI. The CDR3 extends over 17 amino acids. CDR3 loop: CASSHRGQGAFGEKLFF. DNA for the CDR3: TGTGCCAGCAGCCACCGTGGACAGGGGGCTTTCGGTGAAAAACTGTTTTTT. Full variable domain (remainder filled in from reference TRBV2 and TRBJ1-4): EPEVTQTPSHQVTQMGQEVILRCVPISNHLYFYWYRQILGQKVEFLVSFYNNEISEKSEIFDDQFSVERPDGSNFTLKIRSTKLEDSAMYFCASSHRGQGAFGEKLFFGSGTQLSVL.